A selection of T cell receptor beta chains follows, all from one sample in a study of shared T cell receptors in the human thymus. Clones were sequenced by immunoSEQ multiplex PCR, and TCRdb holds only the in-frame ones, with some missing. The sample includes approximately 760,000 clones, 70% to 90% of them seen just once. These sequences were also reported in another study, on human thymus T cells.

The specimen sequenced was thymocytes. These receptors were obtained from a girl under three years old with a congenital heart defect. Both conserved end residues are part of each CDR3. D genes are given only for firm matches. Clone size, where shown, is once, few, many, or a class for clones that have expanded.

v_gene: TRBV2
abundance: .
j_gene: TRBJ2-2
d_gene: TRBD1
CDR3nt: TGTGCCAGCAGTGCGTTGGACAGGGACATCTCATACACCGGGGAGCTGTTTTTT
CDR3aa: CASSALDRDISYTGELFF

v_gene: TRBV7-3
abundance: .
j_gene: TRBJ2-3
d_gene: .
CDR3nt: TGTGCCAGCAGTGAGAGAGGGGATACGCAGTATTTT
CDR3aa: CASSERGDTQYF

v_gene: TRBV5-6
abundance: .
j_gene: TRBJ1-6
d_gene: .
CDR3nt: TGTGCCAGCAGCTCATGGGCGGGGACCCTCGTAACTTCACCCCTCCACTTT
CDR3aa: CASSSWAGTLVTSPLHF

v_gene: TRBV9
abundance: .
j_gene: TRBJ2-2
d_gene: TRBD2
CDR3nt: TGTGCCAGCAGCCCTACAAGGGCTAGCGGTAACACCGGGGAGCTGTTTTTT
CDR3aa: CASSPTRASGNTGELFF

v_gene: TRBV6-1
abundance: .
j_gene: TRBJ1-4
d_gene: .
CDR3nt: TGTGCCAGCAGTTGGGCGGGGCAAGGTGAAAAACTGTTTTTT
CDR3aa: CASSWAGQGEKLFF

v_gene: TRBV7-4
abundance: few
j_gene: TRBJ1-2
d_gene: .
CDR3nt: TGTGCCAGCAGCCCACTTTTCGGTGGCTACACCTTC
CDR3aa: CASSPLFGGYTF

v_gene: TRBV4-1
abundance: once
j_gene: TRBJ2-1
d_gene: TRBD2
CDR3nt: TGCGCCAGCAGCGTCGCTAGAGGGACCGGGACTAGCGGGGACAATGAGCAGTTCTTC
CDR3aa: CASSVARGTGTSGDNEQFF

v_gene: TRBV7-9
abundance: .
j_gene: TRBJ1-2
d_gene: .
CDR3nt: TGTGCCAGCAGCCCTACTGGAGACTATTTATTCTATGGCTACACCTTC
CDR3aa: CASSPTGDYLFYGYTF

v_gene: TRBV6-4
abundance: .
j_gene: TRBJ1-6
d_gene: .
CDR3nt: TGTGCCAGCAGTGCAGACAGTGGAAATTCACCCCTCCACTTT
CDR3aa: CASSADSGNSPLHF

v_gene: TRBV5-1
abundance: .
j_gene: TRBJ2-5
d_gene: TRBD2
CDR3nt: TGCGCCAGCAGCTTGTTGGCACTAGCGGGGGTGGAGACCCAGTACTTC
CDR3aa: CASSLLALAGVETQYF

v_gene: TRBV5-4
abundance: .
j_gene: TRBJ1-2
d_gene: TRBD1
CDR3nt: TGTGCCAGCAGCACGGGGACAGGGATTGAGGGCTACACCTTC
CDR3aa: CASSTGTGIEGYTF

v_gene: TRBV19
abundance: .
j_gene: TRBJ1-6
d_gene: .
CDR3nt: TGTGCCAGTAGTATAGAGGTGCGGTCACCCCTCCACTTT
CDR3aa: CASSIEVRSPLHF

v_gene: TRBV5-6
abundance: .
j_gene: TRBJ2-7
d_gene: .
CDR3nt: TGTGCCAGCAGCTTGAGGGAGCTCGAGACCTACGAGCAGTACTTC
CDR3aa: CASSLRELETYEQYF

v_gene: TRBV4-1
abundance: .
j_gene: TRBJ2-1
d_gene: TRBD1
CDR3nt: TGCGCCAGCAGCCCCCACGACAGGGGGGAGCCCCAGTTCTTC
CDR3aa: CASSPHDRGEPQFF

v_gene: TRBV15
abundance: .
j_gene: TRBJ1-1
d_gene: .
CDR3nt: TGTGCCACCAGGATGGAAGGGGCAAGCACTGAAGCTTTCTTT
CDR3aa: CATRMEGASTEAFF

v_gene: TRBV18
abundance: .
j_gene: TRBJ2-7
d_gene: TRBD1
CDR3nt: TGTGCCAGCTCACCAGGGACAGGGGGCTACTACGAGCAGTACTTC
CDR3aa: CASSPGTGGYYEQYF

v_gene: TRBV15
abundance: .
j_gene: TRBJ2-2
d_gene: .
CDR3nt: TGTGCCACCAGCAGACCGGGACACACGACCGGGGAGCTGTTTTTT
CDR3aa: CATSRPGHTTGELFF

v_gene: TRBV27
abundance: .
j_gene: TRBJ2-1
d_gene: .
CDR3nt: TGTGCCAGCAGTTCCCTATTCCCACTAGTGGAACACATTAGGAATGAGCAGTTCTTC
CDR3aa: CASSSLFPLVEHIRNEQFF

v_gene: TRBV12-5
abundance: few
j_gene: TRBJ1-1
d_gene: TRBD1
CDR3nt: TGTGCTAGTGGTTCATTGGTAAGGACAGGGGAGAACACTGAAGCTTTCTTT
CDR3aa: CASGSLVRTGENTEAFF

v_gene: TRBV4-1
abundance: .
j_gene: TRBJ1-6
d_gene: .
CDR3nt: TGCGCCAGCAGCCGGGCCCTCAGGGAAAGGGGAGGAAATTCACCCCTCCACTTT
CDR3aa: CASSRALRERGGNSPLHF

v_gene: TRBV7-2
abundance: .
j_gene: TRBJ1-6
d_gene: TRBD1
CDR3nt: TGTGCCAGCAGCCCAAGCTTGACAGGGGAAAGCTCCTATAATTCACCCCTCCACTTT
CDR3aa: CASSPSLTGESSYNSPLHF

v_gene: TRBV7-6
abundance: .
j_gene: TRBJ1-6
d_gene: TRBD1
CDR3nt: TGTGCCAGCAGCTTTCGGGCCAGACAGGGGGGAGGGGATTCACCCCTCCACTTT
CDR3aa: CASSFRARQGGGDSPLHF

v_gene: TRBV28
abundance: once
j_gene: TRBJ2-5
d_gene: .
CDR3nt: TGTGCCAGCAGTTCCCCTTTTCGGGGGGAGGGGGAAGAGACCCAGTACTTC
CDR3aa: CASSSPFRGEGEETQYF

v_gene: TRBV5-1
abundance: .
j_gene: TRBJ1-1
d_gene: .
CDR3nt: TGCGCCAGCAGCTTGCGGGGTTGTGAAGCTTTCTTT
CDR3aa: CASSLRGCEAFF

v_gene: TRBV27
abundance: few
j_gene: TRBJ1-2
d_gene: TRBD1
CDR3nt: TGTGCCAGCAGCACAGGGGACAGGGGCTACACCTTC
CDR3aa: CASSTGDRGYTF

v_gene: TRBV10-2
abundance: .
j_gene: TRBJ2-5
d_gene: .
CDR3nt: TGCGCCAGCAGTGCCGGTGATGCAGGGCTTACAGAGACCCAGTACTTC
CDR3aa: CASSAGDAGLTETQYF

v_gene: TRBV28
abundance: once
j_gene: TRBJ2-3
d_gene: .
CDR3nt: TGTGCCAGCACCGATCCCTGGCACGGCACAGATACGCAGTATTTT
CDR3aa: CASTDPWHGTDTQYF

v_gene: TRBV11-2
abundance: .
j_gene: TRBJ1-5
d_gene: .
CDR3nt: TGTGCCAGCAGCGCGGGCGGGGGGACCCATCAGCCCCAGCATTTT
CDR3aa: CASSAGGGTHQPQHF

v_gene: TRBV27
abundance: .
j_gene: TRBJ2-1
d_gene: .
CDR3nt: TGTGCCAGCGCCAAGTACTTGGACAATGAGCAGTTCTTC
CDR3aa: CASAKYLDNEQFF

v_gene: TRBV6-1
abundance: .
j_gene: TRBJ1-3
d_gene: .
CDR3nt: TGTGCCAGCCGGTTGGGTGGGCACACCATATATTTT
CDR3aa: CASRLGGHTIYF

v_gene: TRBV6-1
abundance: .
j_gene: TRBJ2-7
d_gene: TRBD1
CDR3nt: TGTGCCAGCAGTGAAGGCCCGACAGGGGGTCGGGTTAGGCAGTACTTC
CDR3aa: CASSEGPTGGRVRQYF

v_gene: TRBV27
abundance: .
j_gene: TRBJ2-2
d_gene: .
CDR3nt: TGTGCCAGCACAGGGGTTAACACCGGGGAGCTGTTTTTT
CDR3aa: CASTGVNTGELFF

v_gene: TRBV5-1
abundance: .
j_gene: TRBJ1-6
d_gene: .
CDR3nt: TGCGCCAGCAGCCCGGCCTGGGGCTACCATTCACCCCTCCACTTT
CDR3aa: CASSPAWGYHSPLHF

v_gene: TRBV6-5
abundance: .
j_gene: TRBJ1-5
d_gene: .
CDR3nt: TGTGCCAGCCAGATGCATGGAGGCAATCAGCCCCAGCATTTT
CDR3aa: CASQMHGGNQPQHF

v_gene: TRBV7-9
abundance: .
j_gene: TRBJ2-7
d_gene: TRBD1
CDR3nt: TGTGCCAGCAGCTTCTCGGACAGGCTCAACGAGCAGTACTTC
CDR3aa: CASSFSDRLNEQYF

v_gene: TRBV5-6
abundance: .
j_gene: TRBJ2-7
d_gene: .
CDR3nt: TGTGCCAGCAGCTTGAGGAGGAGGGCGGTGTACGAGCAGTACTTC
CDR3aa: CASSLRRRAVYEQYF

v_gene: TRBV10-3
abundance: .
j_gene: TRBJ1-5
d_gene: .
CDR3nt: TGTGCCATCAGTGAACGAGGTTGTGGAAATCAGCCCCAGCATTTT
CDR3aa: CAISERGCGNQPQHF

v_gene: TRBV7-9
abundance: .
j_gene: TRBJ2-7
d_gene: TRBD2
CDR3nt: TGTGCCAGCAGCCCCCCCTTGACTAGCGGGGCCCCTTCAACCTACGAGCAGTACTTC
CDR3aa: CASSPPLTSGAPSTYEQYF

v_gene: TRBV5-6
abundance: .
j_gene: TRBJ1-6
d_gene: TRBD1
CDR3nt: TGTGCCAGCAGCTTGATTGGACAGGGATTTTCACCCCTCCACTTT
CDR3aa: CASSLIGQGFSPLHF

v_gene: TRBV11-2
abundance: .
j_gene: TRBJ2-1
d_gene: .
CDR3nt: TGTGCCAGCAGCTTACAGGGGCAAACGGATGAGCAGTTCTTC
CDR3aa: CASSLQGQTDEQFF

v_gene: TRBV10-3
abundance: .
j_gene: TRBJ1-1
d_gene: .
CDR3nt: TGTGCCATCAGTGAACCTCGACCGGGCCGCCTGGGGAGGAACACTGAAGCTTTCTTT
CDR3aa: CAISEPRPGRLGRNTEAFF

v_gene: TRBV21-1
abundance: few
j_gene: TRBJ1-5
d_gene: .
CDR3nt: TGTGCCAGCAGCTCACAGCACGATCAGCCCCAGCATTTT
CDR3aa: CASSSQHDQPQHF

v_gene: TRBV6-6
abundance: .
j_gene: TRBJ1-1
d_gene: .
CDR3nt: TGTGCCAGCAGCAACCTGGTAGTGAACACTGAAGCTTTCTTT
CDR3aa: CASSNLVVNTEAFF

v_gene: TRBV5-8
abundance: .
j_gene: TRBJ1-4
d_gene: .
CDR3nt: TGTGCCAGCAGCTGGGGGGAAGTGGGCACTAATGAAAAACTGTTTTTT
CDR3aa: CASSWGEVGTNEKLFF

v_gene: TRBV28
abundance: few
j_gene: TRBJ1-3
d_gene: .
CDR3nt: TGTGCCAGCAGCCCGGGTAGGGGAGGAAACACCATATATTTT
CDR3aa: CASSPGRGGNTIYF

v_gene: TRBV6-8
abundance: few
j_gene: TRBJ1-2
d_gene: TRBD1
CDR3nt: TGTGCCAGCAGTTATTCCGGACAGGCCTATGGCTACACCTTC
CDR3aa: CASSYSGQAYGYTF

v_gene: TRBV5-1
abundance: .
j_gene: TRBJ1-1
d_gene: .
CDR3nt: TGCGCCAGCAGCTTCGGCCCACAGGATAACACTGAAGCTTTCTTT
CDR3aa: CASSFGPQDNTEAFF

v_gene: TRBV6-5
abundance: .
j_gene: TRBJ2-5
d_gene: .
CDR3nt: TGTGCCAGCAGTTACTCGGGACCTCCGGGGGAGCAGTACTTC
CDR3aa: CASSYSGPPGEQYF

v_gene: TRBV29-1
abundance: .
j_gene: TRBJ1-2
d_gene: TRBD1
CDR3nt: TGCAGCGTTGGACGGGTCAGGGACAGGGGTCTAGCTAACTATGGCTACACCTTC
CDR3aa: CSVGRVRDRGLANYGYTF

v_gene: TRBV28
abundance: .
j_gene: TRBJ2-7
d_gene: TRBD1
CDR3nt: TGTGCCAGCAGTTCCATGGGACAGGCTACCTACGAGCAGTACTTC
CDR3aa: CASSSMGQATYEQYF

v_gene: TRBV9
abundance: .
j_gene: TRBJ2-3
d_gene: .
CDR3nt: TGTGCCAGCAGCGCCGCGGGTGGGGAAGACACAGATACGCAGTATTTT
CDR3aa: CASSAAGGEDTDTQYF

v_gene: TRBV10-3
abundance: .
j_gene: TRBJ2-2
d_gene: .
CDR3nt: TGTGCCATCAGTGAGCTAGCGAACACCGGGGAGCTGTTTTTT
CDR3aa: CAISELANTGELFF

v_gene: TRBV4-2
abundance: .
j_gene: TRBJ2-1
d_gene: TRBD2
CDR3nt: TGTGCCAGCAGCCAAGTAGGAGCGGGGGCCCCCCAACCGCAGTTCTTC
CDR3aa: CASSQVGAGAPQPQFF

v_gene: TRBV5-4
abundance: few
j_gene: TRBJ1-3
d_gene: TRBD1
CDR3nt: TGTGCCAGCAGCTGGACAGGGGCTGGAAACACCATATATTTT
CDR3aa: CASSWTGAGNTIYF

v_gene: TRBV7-2
abundance: .
j_gene: TRBJ1-5
d_gene: .
CDR3nt: TGTGCCAGCAGCTTATCCAGAAATTTCAATCAGCCCCAGCATTTT
CDR3aa: CASSLSRNFNQPQHF

v_gene: TRBV27
abundance: .
j_gene: TRBJ1-2
d_gene: .
CDR3nt: TGTGCCAGCAGTCCCCGCTTCTCCCACCCAGCTAACTATGGCTACACCTTC
CDR3aa: CASSPRFSHPANYGYTF

v_gene: TRBV18
abundance: .
j_gene: TRBJ2-7
d_gene: .
CDR3nt: TGTGCCAGCTCACCACAGACAGCGGGCGAGCAGTACTTC
CDR3aa: CASSPQTAGEQYF

v_gene: TRBV5-4
abundance: .
j_gene: TRBJ1-2
d_gene: TRBD1
CDR3nt: TGTGCCAGCAGCTCACAGGGGGCGTTTGACTATGGCTACACCTTC
CDR3aa: CASSSQGAFDYGYTF

v_gene: TRBV15
abundance: .
j_gene: TRBJ2-2
d_gene: .
CDR3nt: TGTGCCACCAGCAGAGCCACAGGGTACACCGGGGAGCTGTTTTTT
CDR3aa: CATSRATGYTGELFF

v_gene: TRBV14
abundance: .
j_gene: TRBJ2-6
d_gene: .
CDR3nt: TGTGCCAGCAGCCTGACAGGAATGGCGGCCCTCTCTGGGGCCAACGTCCTGACTTTC
CDR3aa: CASSLTGMAALSGANVLTF